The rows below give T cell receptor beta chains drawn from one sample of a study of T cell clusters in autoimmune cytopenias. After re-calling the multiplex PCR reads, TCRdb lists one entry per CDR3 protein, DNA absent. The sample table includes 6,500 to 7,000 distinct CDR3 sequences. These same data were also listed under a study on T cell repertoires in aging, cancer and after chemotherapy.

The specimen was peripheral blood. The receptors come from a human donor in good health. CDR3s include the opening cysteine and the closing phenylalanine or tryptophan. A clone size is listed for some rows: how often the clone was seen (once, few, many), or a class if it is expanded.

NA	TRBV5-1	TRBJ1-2	CASSLDETGGFTNGYTF
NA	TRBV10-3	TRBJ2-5	CAIRISGGLAETQYF
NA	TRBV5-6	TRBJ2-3	CASSYPHSDTQYF
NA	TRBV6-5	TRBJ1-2	CASSYQGGGNYGYTF
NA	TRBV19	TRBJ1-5	CASSIVGTGSQPQHF
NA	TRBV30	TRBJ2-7	CAWSVQDEQYF
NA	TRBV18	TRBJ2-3	CASSPTPPGLALTDTQYF
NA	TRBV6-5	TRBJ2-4	CASSLQAGNIQYF
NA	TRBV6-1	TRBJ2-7	CASAPQNEQYF
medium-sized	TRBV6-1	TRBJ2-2	CASRSGPTRTGELFF
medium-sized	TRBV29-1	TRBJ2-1	CSVEGGRKGYEQFF
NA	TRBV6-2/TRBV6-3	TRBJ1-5	CASSKGVLSDHNQPQHF
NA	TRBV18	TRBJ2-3	CASSPSLTAGADTQYF
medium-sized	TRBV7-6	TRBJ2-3	CASSLEVLASTDTQYF
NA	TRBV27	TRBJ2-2	CASSIQGVVTGELFF